Reported below is one T cell receptor beta chain. This clonotype has only a few counts. No antigen is known for it. Within one base of it there is no much larger clone, and no base qualities were kept. These data belong to a study of patients and donors after allogeneic stem cell transplantation (dated by TCRdb to the early 2020s). Including the terminal cysteine and phenylalanine, the CDR3 comprises 14 residues. Only the CDR3 region is kept as DNA, spanning 42 bases read in frame from base 1. The V end loses 8 bases and the J end loses 2 bases, and a stretch of 13 bases separates them. In the germline V gene, CDR1 corresponds to MNHNS and CDR2 to SASEGT. The protocol used for the library was RT-PCR. Sequencing instrument: NextSeq 550. TCRdb trimmed public reads at Q25 via fastp, called clones via MiXCR and kept in-frame beta chains. Every distinct CDR3 protein forms one entry, paired with its most common genes and DNA. Counted in this sample were 200,000 to 250,000 distinct CDR3 sequences; around 14% of them appeared once. Clones ranked in the top ten supply 11% of the sample.

Here the chain combines TRBV6-1 and TRBJ1-5; no D gene call is confident. The TCR comes from a human donor who was either an allogeneic HSCT recipient or a stem cell or donor lymphocyte infusion donor (not recorded which). It is not recorded whose cells these are; they may come from a transplant donor. Material: blood, either unsorted or a sorted T cell fraction (not recorded which). The DNA sequence is as follows: TGTGCCAGCGGAATCACAAGGGGCAATCAGCCCCAGCATTTT. Protein translation: CASGITRGNQPQHF.